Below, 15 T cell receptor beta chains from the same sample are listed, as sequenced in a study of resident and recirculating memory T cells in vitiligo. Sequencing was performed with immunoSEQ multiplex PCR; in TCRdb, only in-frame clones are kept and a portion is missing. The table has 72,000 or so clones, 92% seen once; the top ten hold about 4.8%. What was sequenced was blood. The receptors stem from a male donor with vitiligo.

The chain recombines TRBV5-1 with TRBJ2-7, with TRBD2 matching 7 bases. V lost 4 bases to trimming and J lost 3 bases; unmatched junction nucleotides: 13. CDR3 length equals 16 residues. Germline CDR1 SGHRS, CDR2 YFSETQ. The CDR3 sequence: CASSREGQAGSYEQYF. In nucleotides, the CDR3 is TGCGCCAGCAGCAGGGAGGGGCAGGCAGGCAGCTACGAGCAGTACTTC.

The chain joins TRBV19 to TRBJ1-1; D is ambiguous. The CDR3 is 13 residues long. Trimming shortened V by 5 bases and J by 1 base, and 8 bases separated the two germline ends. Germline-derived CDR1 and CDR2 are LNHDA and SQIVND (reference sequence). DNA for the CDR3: TGTGCCAGTAGTCCGAGTTGGAACACTGAAGCTTTCTTT. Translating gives CASSPSWNTEAFF.

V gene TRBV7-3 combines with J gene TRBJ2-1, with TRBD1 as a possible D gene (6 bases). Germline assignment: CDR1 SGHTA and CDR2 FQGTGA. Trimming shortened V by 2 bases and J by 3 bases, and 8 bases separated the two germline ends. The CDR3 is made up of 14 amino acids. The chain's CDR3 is CASSLQGYYNEQFF. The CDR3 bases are TGTGCCAGCAGCTTACAGGGGTACTACAATGAGCAGTTCTTC.

The CDR3 DNA reads as TGTGCCAGCACCGTTTGTGAAAGCAGGAATACGCAGTATTTT. It translates to CASTVCESRNTQYF. This chain uses TRBV21-1 with TRBJ2-3; the D call TRBD1 from the table was never checked on the DNA. TRBV21-1 is marked as a pseudogene. CDR3 length: 14 residues.

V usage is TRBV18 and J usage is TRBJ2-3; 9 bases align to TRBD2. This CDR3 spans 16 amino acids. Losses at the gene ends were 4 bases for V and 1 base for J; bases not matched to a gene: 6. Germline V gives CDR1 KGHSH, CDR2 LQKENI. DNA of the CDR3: TGTGCCAGCTCACAAAGACTAGCGGAACGCACAGATACGCAGTATTTT. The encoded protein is CASSQRLAERTDTQYF.

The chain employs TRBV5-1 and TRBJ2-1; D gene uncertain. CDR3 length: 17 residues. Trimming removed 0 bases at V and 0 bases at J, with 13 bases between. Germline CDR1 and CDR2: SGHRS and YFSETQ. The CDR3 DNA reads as TGCGCCAGCAGCTTGGATGCCCGTGCGAGCTCCTACAATGAGCAGTTCTTC. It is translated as CASSLDARASSYNEQFF.

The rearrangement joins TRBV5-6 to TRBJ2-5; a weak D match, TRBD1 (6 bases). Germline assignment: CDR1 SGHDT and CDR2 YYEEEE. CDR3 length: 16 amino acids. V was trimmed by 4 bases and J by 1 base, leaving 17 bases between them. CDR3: CASSPTDRPGQETQYF. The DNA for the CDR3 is TGTGCCAGCAGCCCCACCGACAGGCCAGGCCAAGAGACCCAGTACTTC.

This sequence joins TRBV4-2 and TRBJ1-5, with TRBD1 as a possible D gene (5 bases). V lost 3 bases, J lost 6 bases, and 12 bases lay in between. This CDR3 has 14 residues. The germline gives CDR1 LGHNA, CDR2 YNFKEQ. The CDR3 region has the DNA TGTGCCAGCAGCCAGTCGCGGGGCGCTCAGCCCCAGCATTTT. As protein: CASSQSRGAQPQHF.

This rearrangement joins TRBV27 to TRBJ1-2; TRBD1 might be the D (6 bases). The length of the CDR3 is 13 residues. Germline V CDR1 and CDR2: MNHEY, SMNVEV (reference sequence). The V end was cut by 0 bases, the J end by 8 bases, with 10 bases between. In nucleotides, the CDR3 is TGTGCCAGCAGTTTATCTCACAGGGAAGGCTACACCTTC. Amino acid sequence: CASSLSHREGYTF.

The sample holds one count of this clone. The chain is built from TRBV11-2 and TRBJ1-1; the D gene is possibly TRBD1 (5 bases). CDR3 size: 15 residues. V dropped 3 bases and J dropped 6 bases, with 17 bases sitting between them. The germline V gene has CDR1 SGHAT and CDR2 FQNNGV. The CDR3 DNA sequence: TGTGCCAGCAGCTTTATCGGGCAGGGCGGGGCTGAAGCTTTCTTT. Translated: CASSFIGQGGAEAFF.

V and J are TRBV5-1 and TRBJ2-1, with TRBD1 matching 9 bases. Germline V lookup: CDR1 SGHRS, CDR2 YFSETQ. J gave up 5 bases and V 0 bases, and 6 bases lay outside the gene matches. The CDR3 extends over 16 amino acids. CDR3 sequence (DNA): TGCGCCAGCAGCTTGGTCTGGGACAGGGTAGACAATGAGCAGTTCTTC. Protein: CASSLVWDRVDNEQFF.

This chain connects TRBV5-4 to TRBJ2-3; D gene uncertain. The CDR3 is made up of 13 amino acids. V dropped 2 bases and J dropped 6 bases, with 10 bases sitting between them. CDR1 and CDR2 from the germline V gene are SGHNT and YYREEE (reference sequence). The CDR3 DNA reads TGTGCCAGCAGCTTCCGCGGTTACGATACGCAGTATTTT. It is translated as CASSFRGYDTQYF.

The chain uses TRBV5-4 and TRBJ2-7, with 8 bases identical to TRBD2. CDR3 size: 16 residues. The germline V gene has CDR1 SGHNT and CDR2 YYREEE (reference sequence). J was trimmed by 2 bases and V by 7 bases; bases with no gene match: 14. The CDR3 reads CASSRGSSGTAYEQYF. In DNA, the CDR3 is TGTGCCAGCTCCCGGGGGAGTAGCGGGACCGCCTACGAGCAGTACTTC.

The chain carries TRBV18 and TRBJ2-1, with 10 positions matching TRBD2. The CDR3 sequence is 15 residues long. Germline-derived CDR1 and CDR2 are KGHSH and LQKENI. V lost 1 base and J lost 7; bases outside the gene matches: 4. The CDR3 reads CASSPRAGGENEQFF. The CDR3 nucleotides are TGTGCCAGCTCACCACGAGCGGGAGGGGAGAATGAGCAGTTCTTC.

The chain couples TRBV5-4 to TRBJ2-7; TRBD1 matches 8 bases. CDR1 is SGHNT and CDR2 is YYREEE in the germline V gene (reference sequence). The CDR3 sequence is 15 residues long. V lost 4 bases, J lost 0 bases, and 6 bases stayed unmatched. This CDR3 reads CASSRRTGSSYEQYF. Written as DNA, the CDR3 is TGTGCCAGCAGCCGACGGACAGGGAGCTCCTACGAGCAGTACTTC. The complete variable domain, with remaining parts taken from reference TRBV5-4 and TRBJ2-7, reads ETGVTQSPTHLIKTRGQQVTLRCSSQSGHNTVSWYQQALGQGPQFIFQYYREEENGRGNFPPRFSGLQFPNYSSELNVNALELDDSALYLCASSRRTGSSYEQYFGPGTRLTVT.